This T cell receptor (beta chain) originates from a study of blood T cell repertoires in COVID-19 (dated by TCRdb to the early 2020s). A note on the overall study: Samples from collaborators originated in the United States, Italy and Spain and spanned both the acute and convalescent phases of COVID-19. The prospective study material was composed of cDNA or gDNA derived from T cells, B-cell-depleted T cells, or PBMCs. The dataset comprised deeply sampled blood TCRbeta repertoires from subjects exposed to, actively infected with, or recovered from COVID-19. The repertoires were made available in a free public database intended to serve as a resource for research on the immune response to SARS-CoV-2. The samples were drawn from the first 160 participants of the ongoing ImmuneRACE study and from over a thousand subjects provided by 6 global collaborators. Sample metadata almost always included a de-identified subject ID, COVID-19 status, age in years and sex. HLA class I and class II types, where available, came from metadata supplied by the sample provider rather than from assay-based typing.

TCRbeta CDR3 regions were amplified from genomic DNA by means of the immunoSEQ Assay, a bias-controlled multiplex PCR. The authors processed their data as follows. The number of nucleated cells in each sample was estimated from the amplification of reference gene primers within the assay. To quantify the absolute abundance of each unique TCRbeta CDR3 rearrangement, sequence reads were collapsed and filtered. For each sample, productive Simpson clonality was calculated by taking the square root of Simpson's diversity index across productive rearrangements. In TCRdb, the immuneACCESS table is reduced to in-frame sequences with V and J assigned. These tables do not hold every clone; where another copy was compared, an unresolved V gene accounts for under half, and the others remain unexplained. That table gives V, J and clone size, and the DNA gave D and trimming. Within this sample are around 250,000 clones, with about four fifths of them counted one time only. The ten largest account for roughly 1.9% of the sample.

Another Seattle source contributed samples from volunteer blood donors who had recovered from COVID-19. Each collaborating institution followed its own protocols to collect whole blood in K2EDTA tubes. For TCRbeta analysis, collaborator samples were shipped as frozen whole blood, as isolated PBMCs, or as DNA extracted from either sample type. In regard to this clone: No antigen is known for it. There are no base qualities to consult, and no much larger clone falls within one base.

Results and caveats for the whole study, not just this receptor: Clinical and demographic metadata were provided uncurated, with the amount varying by source and participant.

The TCR sequence derives from a man between 25 and 39 years old who had recovered from COVID-19. The material sequenced was peripheral blood.

The CDR3 here reads CASGTGTPRNSPLHF. The nucleotide sequence is TGTGCCAGTGGGACCGGGACTCCGAGGAATTCACCCCTCCACTTT. This sequence uses TRBV19 and TRBJ1-6; 5 matching bases give a weak D call of TRBD1. From its cysteine to its phenylalanine, the CDR3 spans 15 amino acids. Just CDR3 DNA is preserved here, 45 bases in frame from base 1. The junction shows trimming of 8 bases on V and 7 bases on J, plus 18 bases between the germline ends. The germline V gene (reference sequence) gives CDR1 as LNHDA and CDR2 as SQIVND.